What follows is one TCR beta chain and its context. Its antigen is unidentified. Only in-frame clones appear in the TCRdb table, and some are missing; sequencing was by immunoSEQ multiplex PCR. The data show about 51,000 clones, about 80% seen once. The source of the sample is a study of PD-1 blockade in classical Hodgkin lymphoma. Study outcomes and limitations: Prior therapy or disease activity may underlie the repertoire differences, whose causes remain undefined. TCR diversity at baseline was reported to be reduced in newly diagnosed patients relative to healthy donors.

The time point is: cycle 4 day 1 (C4D1), after 5 to 7 weeks of nivolumab. In every patient, relapse followed autologous stem cell transplantation, while exposure to brentuximab vedotin differed. Complete response, partial response or progressive disease constituted the best responses recorded. The CDR3 length is 15 residues. Germline assignment: CDR1 LGHNA and CDR2 YSLEER. The V end lost 0 bases, the J end lost 4 bases, and 10 bases lay between the germline ends. This specimen consisted of peripheral blood mononuclear cells (PBMCs), obtained before the fourth cycle of nivolumab. The rearrangement joins TRBV4-3 to TRBJ1-5; D gene unclear. The sequence derives from a human donor with classical Hodgkin lymphoma. As DNA, the CDR3 is TGCGCCAGCAGCCAAGATTTCGCGGCTAATCAGCCCCAGCATTTT. Translating gives CASSQDFAANQPQHF.